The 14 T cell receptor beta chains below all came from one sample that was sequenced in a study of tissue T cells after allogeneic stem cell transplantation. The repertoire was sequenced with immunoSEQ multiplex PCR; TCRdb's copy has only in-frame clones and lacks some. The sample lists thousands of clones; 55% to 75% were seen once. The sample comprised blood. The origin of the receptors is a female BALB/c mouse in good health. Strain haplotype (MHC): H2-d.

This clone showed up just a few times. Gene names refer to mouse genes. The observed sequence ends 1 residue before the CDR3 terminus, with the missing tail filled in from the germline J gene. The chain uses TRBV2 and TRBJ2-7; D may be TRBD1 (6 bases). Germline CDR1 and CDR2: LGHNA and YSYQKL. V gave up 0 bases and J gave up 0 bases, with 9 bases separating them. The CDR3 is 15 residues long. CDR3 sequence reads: CASSQDKGDSYEQYF. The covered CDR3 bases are TGTGCCAGCAGCCAAGATAAGGGGGACTCCTATGAACAGTAC.

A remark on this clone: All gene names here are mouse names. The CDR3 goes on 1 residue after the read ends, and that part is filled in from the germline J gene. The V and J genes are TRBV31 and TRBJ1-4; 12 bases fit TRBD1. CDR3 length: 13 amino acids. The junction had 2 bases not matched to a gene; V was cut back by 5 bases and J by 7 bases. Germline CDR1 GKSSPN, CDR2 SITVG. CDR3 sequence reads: CAWGTGGVERLFF. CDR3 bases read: TGTGCCTGGGGGACAGGGGGCGTCGAAAGATTATTT.

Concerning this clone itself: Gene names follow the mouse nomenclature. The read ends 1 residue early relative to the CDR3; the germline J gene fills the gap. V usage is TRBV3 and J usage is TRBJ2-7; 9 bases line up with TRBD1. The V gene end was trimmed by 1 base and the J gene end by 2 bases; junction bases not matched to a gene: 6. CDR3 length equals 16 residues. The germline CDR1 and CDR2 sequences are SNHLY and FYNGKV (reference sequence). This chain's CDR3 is CASSLEAGQGPYEQYF. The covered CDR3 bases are TGTGCCAGCAGCTTAGAGGCGGGACAGGGACCCTATGAACAGTAC.

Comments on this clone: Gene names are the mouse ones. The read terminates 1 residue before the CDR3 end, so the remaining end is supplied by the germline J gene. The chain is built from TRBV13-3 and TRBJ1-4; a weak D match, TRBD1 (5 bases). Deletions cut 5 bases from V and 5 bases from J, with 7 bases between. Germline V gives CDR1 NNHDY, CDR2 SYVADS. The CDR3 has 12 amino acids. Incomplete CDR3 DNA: TGTGCCAGCAGGGCAGGGAACGAAAGATTATTT. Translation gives CASRAGNERLF. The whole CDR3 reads CASRAGNERLFF.

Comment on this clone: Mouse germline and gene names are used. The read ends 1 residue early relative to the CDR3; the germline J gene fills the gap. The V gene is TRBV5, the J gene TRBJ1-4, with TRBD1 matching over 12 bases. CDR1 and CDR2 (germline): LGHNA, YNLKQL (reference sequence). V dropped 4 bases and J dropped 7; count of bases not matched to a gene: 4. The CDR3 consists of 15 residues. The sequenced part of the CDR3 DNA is TGTGCCAGCAGCCCCGGGACAGGGGGCAGCGAAAGATTATTT. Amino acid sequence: CASSPGTGGSERLF. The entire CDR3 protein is CASSPGTGGSERLFF.

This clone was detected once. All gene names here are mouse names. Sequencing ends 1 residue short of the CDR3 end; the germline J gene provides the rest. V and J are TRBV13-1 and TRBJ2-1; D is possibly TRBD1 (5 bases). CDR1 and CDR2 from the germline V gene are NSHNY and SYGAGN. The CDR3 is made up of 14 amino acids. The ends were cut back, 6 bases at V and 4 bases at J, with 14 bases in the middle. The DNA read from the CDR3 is TGTGCCAGCAACCGACAGAGCGTTTATGCTGAGCAGTTC. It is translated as CASNRQSVYAEQF. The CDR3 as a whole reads CASNRQSVYAEQFF.

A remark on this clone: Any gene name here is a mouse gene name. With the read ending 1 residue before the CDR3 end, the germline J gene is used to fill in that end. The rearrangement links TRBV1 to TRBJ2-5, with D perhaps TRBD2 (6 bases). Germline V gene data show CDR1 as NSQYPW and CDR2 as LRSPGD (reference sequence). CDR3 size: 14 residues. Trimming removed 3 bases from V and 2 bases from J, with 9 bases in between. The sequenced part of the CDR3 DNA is TGCACCTGCAGTGCCGGGACTTTCCAAGACACCCAGTAC. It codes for CTCSAGTFQDTQY. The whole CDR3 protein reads CTCSAGTFQDTQYF.

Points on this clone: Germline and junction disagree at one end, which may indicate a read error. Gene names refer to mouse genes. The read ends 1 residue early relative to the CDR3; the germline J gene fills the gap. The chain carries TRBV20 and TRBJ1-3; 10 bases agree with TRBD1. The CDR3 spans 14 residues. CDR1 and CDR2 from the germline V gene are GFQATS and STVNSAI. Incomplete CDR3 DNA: TGTGGTGCCAGGGACAGGGGATCTGGAAATACGCTCTAT. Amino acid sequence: CGARDRGSGNTLY. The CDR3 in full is CGARDRGSGNTLYF.

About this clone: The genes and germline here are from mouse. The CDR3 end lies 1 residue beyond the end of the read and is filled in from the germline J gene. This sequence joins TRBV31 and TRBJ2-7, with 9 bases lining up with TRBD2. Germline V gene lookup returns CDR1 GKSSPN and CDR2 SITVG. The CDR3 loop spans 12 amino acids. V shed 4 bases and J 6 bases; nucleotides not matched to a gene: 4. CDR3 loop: CAWTGGGGEQYF. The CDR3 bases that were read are TGTGCCTGGACTGGGGGGGGCGGTGAACAGTAC.

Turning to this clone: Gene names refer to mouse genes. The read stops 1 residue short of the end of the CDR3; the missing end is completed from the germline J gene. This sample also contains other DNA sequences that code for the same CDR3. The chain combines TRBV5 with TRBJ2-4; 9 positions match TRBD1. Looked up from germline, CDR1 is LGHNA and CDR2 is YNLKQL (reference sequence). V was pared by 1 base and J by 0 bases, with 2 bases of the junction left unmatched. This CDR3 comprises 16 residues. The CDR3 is CASSQGTGASQNTLYF. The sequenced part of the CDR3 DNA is TGTGCCAGCAGCCAAGGGACAGGGGCTAGTCAAAACACCTTGTAC.

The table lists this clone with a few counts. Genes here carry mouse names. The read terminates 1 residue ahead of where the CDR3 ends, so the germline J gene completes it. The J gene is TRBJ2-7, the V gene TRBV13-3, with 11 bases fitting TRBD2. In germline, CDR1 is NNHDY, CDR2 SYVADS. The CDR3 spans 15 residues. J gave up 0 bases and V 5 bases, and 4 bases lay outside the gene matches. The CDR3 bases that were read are TGTGCCAGCAGCCGGGACTGGGGGAGCTCCTATGAACAGTAC. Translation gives CASSRDWGSSYEQY. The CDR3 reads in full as CASSRDWGSSYEQYF.

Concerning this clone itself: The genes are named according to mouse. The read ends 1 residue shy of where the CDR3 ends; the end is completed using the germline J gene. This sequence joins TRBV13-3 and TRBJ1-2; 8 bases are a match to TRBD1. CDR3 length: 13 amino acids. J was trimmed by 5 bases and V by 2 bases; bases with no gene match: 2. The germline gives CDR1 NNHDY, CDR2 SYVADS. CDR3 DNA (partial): TGTGCCAGCAGTGAGGACAGGGAGTCCGACTACACC. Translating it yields CASSEDRESDYT. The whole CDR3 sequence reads CASSEDRESDYTF.

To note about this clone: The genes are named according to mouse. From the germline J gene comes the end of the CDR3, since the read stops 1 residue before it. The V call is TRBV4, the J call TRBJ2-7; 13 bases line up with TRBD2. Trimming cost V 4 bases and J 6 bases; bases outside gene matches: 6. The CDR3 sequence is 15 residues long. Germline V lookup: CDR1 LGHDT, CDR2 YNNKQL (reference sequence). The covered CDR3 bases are TGTGCCAGCAGCTCCCGGGACTGGGGGGGGCTTGAACAGTAC. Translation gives CASSSRDWGGLEQY. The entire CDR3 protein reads CASSSRDWGGLEQYF.

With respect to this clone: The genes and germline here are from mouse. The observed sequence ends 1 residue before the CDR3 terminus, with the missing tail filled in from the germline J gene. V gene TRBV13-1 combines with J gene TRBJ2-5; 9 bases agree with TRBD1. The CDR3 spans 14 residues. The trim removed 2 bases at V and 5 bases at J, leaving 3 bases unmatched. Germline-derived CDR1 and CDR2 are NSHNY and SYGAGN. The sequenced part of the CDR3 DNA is TGTGCCAGCAGTGAACAGGGGGCGCCAGACACCCAGTAC. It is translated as CASSEQGAPDTQY. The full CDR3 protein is CASSEQGAPDTQYF.